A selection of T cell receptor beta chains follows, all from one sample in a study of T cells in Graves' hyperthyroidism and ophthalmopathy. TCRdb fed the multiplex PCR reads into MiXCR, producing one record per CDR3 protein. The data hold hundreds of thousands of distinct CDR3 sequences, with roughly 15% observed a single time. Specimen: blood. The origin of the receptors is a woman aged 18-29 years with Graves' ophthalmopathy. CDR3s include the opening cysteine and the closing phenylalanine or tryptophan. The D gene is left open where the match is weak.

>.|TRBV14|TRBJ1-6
CASSQATDSTWPFNSPLHF
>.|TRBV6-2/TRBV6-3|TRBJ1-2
CASSRLGGGYTF
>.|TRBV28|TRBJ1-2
CASRRVVRDTTYGYTF
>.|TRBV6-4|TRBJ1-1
CASSQLKAGVTEAFF
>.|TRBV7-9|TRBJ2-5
CASSPQSGDGETQYF
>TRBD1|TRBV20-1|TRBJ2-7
CSARDFDRGPYEQYF
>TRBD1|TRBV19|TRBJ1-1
CASSRTGTGTEAFF
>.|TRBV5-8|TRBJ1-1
CASSLDRQEAFF
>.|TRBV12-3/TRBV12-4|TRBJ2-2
CASMRGTGELFF
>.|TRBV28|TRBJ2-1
CASSWGLWQFF
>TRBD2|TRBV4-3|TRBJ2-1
CASSQAGLAPNEQFF
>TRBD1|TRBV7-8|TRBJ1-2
CASSTGGPNYGYTF
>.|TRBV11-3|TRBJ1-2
CASSAPGASNYGYTF
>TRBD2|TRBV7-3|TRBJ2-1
CASSVDSGSSYNEQFF
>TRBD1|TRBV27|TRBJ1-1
CASSHRGNTEAFF
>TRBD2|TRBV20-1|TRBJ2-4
CSARQGLAGEIAKNIQYF
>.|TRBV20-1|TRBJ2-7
CSAYRDEQYF
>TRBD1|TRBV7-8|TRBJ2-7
CASSADRGYEQYF
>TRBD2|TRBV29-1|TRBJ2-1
CSVCLIGTSGGAYDEQFF
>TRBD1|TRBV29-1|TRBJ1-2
CSVGTGTGGNGYTF
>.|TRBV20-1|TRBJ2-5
CSARGLETQYF
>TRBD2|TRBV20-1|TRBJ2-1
CSARGLAAYNEQFF
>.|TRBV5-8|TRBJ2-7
CASTLGSVEQYF
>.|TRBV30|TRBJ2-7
CAWSVLTASSYEQYF
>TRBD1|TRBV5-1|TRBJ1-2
CASSSTGTGGSYGYTF
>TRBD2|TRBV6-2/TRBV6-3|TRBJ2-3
CASSWTSGRDTDTQYF
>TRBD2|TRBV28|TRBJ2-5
CASSSTGLAGEETQYF